This T cell receptor beta chain originates from a study of shared clonotypes between healthy human individuals. The sorted-subset replicate PCRs were given about 200 ng DNA, which is approximately 30,000 T cell genomes. Sequencing used immunoSEQ multiplex PCR; TCRdb keeps in-frame clones, though not all of them. The sample includes about 2.4 million clones, 93% of them seen just once. CD4+ cell separation produced CD45RA+ naive and CD45RA-negative memory subsets. CDR3 length equals 13 residues. CDR1 SGHNT and CDR2 YYREEE come from the germline V gene (reference sequence). Between the trimmed V and J ends, which lost 4 bases and 7 bases, there was a span of 15 bases.

The receptor's source is a young man in good health. Some clones in this sample may be carry-over from other donors' samples. The V and J genes are TRBV5-4 and TRBJ2-7; the D gene is possibly TRBD2 (6 bases). The source material was naive CD4+ T cells from PBMCs. Subset of the sample: CD45RA+ positively selected. This CDR3 reads CASSGARDVEQYF. CDR3 coding DNA: TGTGCCAGCAGCGGGGCGCGGGACGTGGAGCAGTACTTC. Using reference TRBV5-4 and TRBJ2-7 for the parts outside the CDR3, the full variable domain is ETGVTQSPTHLIKTRGQQVTLRCSSQSGHNTVSWYQQALGQGPQFIFQYYREEENGRGNFPPRFSGLQFPNYSSELNVNALELDDSALYLCASSGARDVEQYFGPGTRLTVT.